What follows is one TCR beta chain and its context. The entry originates in a study of blood T cell repertoires in COVID-19. Study-wide context: The analysed material was cDNA or gDNA that came from T cells, B-cell-depleted T cells, or PBMCs.

The assay was immunoSEQ multiplex PCR, and TCRdb's table has in-frame clones only and misses some. The repertoire has 15,000 or so clones, more than 70% of them found once; the top ten carry roughly an eighth. V trimming: 1 base; J trimming: 5 bases; junction bases outside the gene matches: 14. The CDR3 loop spans 17 amino acids. Germline assignment: CDR1 MDHEN and CDR2 SYDVKM. Sequencing was carried out using peripheral blood. The sequence came from a human donor in a cohort sampled during active COVID-19. V is TRBV28 and J is TRBJ2-7; 7 nucleotides align to TRBD1. This chain's CDR3 is CASSLFGTANYPDEQYF. The CDR3 DNA sequence: TGTGCCAGCAGTTTATTCGGGACAGCAAATTACCCGGACGAGCAGTACTTC. The full variable domain, with the rest looked up from reference TRBV28 and TRBJ2-7, is DVKVTQSSRYLVKRTGEKVFLECVQDMDHENMFWYRQDPGLGLRLIYFSYDVKMKEKGDIPEGYSVSREKKERFSLILESASTNQTSMYLCASSLFGTANYPDEQYFGPGTRLTVT.